This T cell receptor beta chain was found in a study of control samples from healthy donors and cancer patients. Assay used: immunoSEQ multiplex PCR; TCRdb lists only in-frame clones, some missing. The repertoire consists of 110,000 to 150,000 clones, with 85% to 95% occurring once and the leading ten covering 12% to 15%. Trimming pared 5 bases from V and 0 bases from J, leaving 8 bases between. CDR1 SGHRS and CDR2 YFSETQ come from the germline V gene. CDR3 length equals 14 residues. This sequence joins TRBV5-1 and TRBJ1-4; D gene unclear. This receptor was taken from a man in his 60s with colorectal cancer. The sample comprised PBMCs. The CDR3 DNA sequence: TGCGCCAGCAGTTTGACTACAACTAATGAAAAACTGTTTTTT. Amino acid sequence: CASSLTTTNEKLFF. Supplemented by reference TRBV5-1 and TRBJ1-4, the full variable domain reads KAGVTQTPRYLIKTRGQQVTLSCSPISGHRSVSWYQQTPGQGLQFLFEYFSETQRNKGNFPGRFSGRQFSNSRSEMNVSTLELGDSALYLCASSLTTTNEKLFFGSGTQLSVL.